Below are 9 T cell receptor beta chains sequenced from a single sample in a study of PD-1 blockade in classical Hodgkin lymphoma. As for time point: newly diagnosed, previously untreated cHL patient sample. From thawed PBMCs, CD4+ T cells were purified using magnetic negative selection. Using immunoSEQ multiplex PCR, the repertoire was profiled, and TCRdb retains in-frame clones only, with some absent. This repertoire shows more than 15,000 clones, about 92% found once; its top ten account for approximately 0.51%. The sample was CD4+ T cells from blood. These receptors were taken from a human donor with classical Hodgkin lymphoma.

The rearrangement joins TRBV9 to TRBJ1-1, with no clear D. The germline CDR1 and CDR2 sequences are SGDLS and YYNGEE. This CDR3 spans 15 amino acids. Deletions cut 1 base from V and 1 base from J, with 11 bases between. The CDR3 sequence is CASSVSPDENTEAFF. The CDR3 DNA follows: TGTGCCAGCAGCGTATCCCCTGACGAGAACACTGAAGCTTTCTTT. The complete variable domain, with remaining parts taken from reference TRBV9 and TRBJ1-1, reads DSGVTQTPKHLITATGQRVTLRCSPRSGDLSVYWYQQSLDQGLQFLIQYYNGEERAKGNILERFSAQQFPDLHSELNLSSLELGDSALYFCASSVSPDENTEAFFGQGTRLTVV.

This chain uses TRBV5-1 with TRBJ1-1; no definite D call. The ends were cut back, 0 bases at V and 0 bases at J, with 9 bases in the middle. Per germline, CDR1 SGHRS and CDR2 YFSETQ. The CDR3 loop spans 15 amino acids. The CDR3 sequence: CASSLGSTLNTEAFF. In DNA, the CDR3 is TGCGCCAGCAGCTTGGGCTCGACCTTGAACACTGAAGCTTTCTTT.

This clone has only one observation. The chain has TRBV30 and TRBJ1-3, with D unclear. V lost 5 bases and J 4 bases, leaving 3 bases between the germline ends. Germline V gives CDR1 GTSNPN, CDR2 SVGIG (reference sequence). There are 10 residues in the CDR3. The CDR3 loop is CAWAGNTIYF. CDR3 coding DNA: TGTGCCTGGGCCGGAAACACCATATATTTT.

The chain employs TRBV7-7 and TRBJ2-5; 7 nucleotides align to TRBD1. The CDR3 has 14 amino acids. Germline CDR1 SSHAT, CDR2 FNYEAQ (reference sequence). Trimming at V came to 5 bases and at J to 7 bases, leaving 10 bases not matched to a gene. The CDR3: CASSQGVPGGTQYF. In DNA form, the CDR3 reads TGTGCCAGCAGCCAGGGGGTACCGGGCGGGACCCAGTACTTC.

The chain joins TRBV7-3 to TRBJ1-5; TRBD1 agrees at 8 bases. The V and J ends lost 5 bases and 7 bases, in that order; junction bases with no gene match: 7. There are 14 residues in the CDR3. CDR1 and CDR2 from the germline V gene are SGHTA and FQGTGA. CDR3 sequence: CASSVQGAGQPQHF. CDR3 nucleotide sequence: TGTGCCAGCAGCGTGCAGGGGGCTGGGCAGCCCCAGCATTTT.

The V and J genes are TRBV2 and TRBJ1-2, with TRBD1 as a possible D gene (5 bases). The CDR3 sequence is 14 residues long. V lost 10 bases and J 6 bases, leaving 21 bases between the germline ends. The V gene's germline CDR1 is SNHLY and CDR2 FYNNEI. CDR3 amino acids: CAITRRGGVNGYTF. The CDR3 DNA sequence: TGTGCCATAACTCGGAGGGGTGGTGTGAATGGCTACACCTTC. Complete variable domain (other parts from reference TRBV2 and TRBJ1-2): EPEVTQTPSHQVTQMGQEVILRCVPISNHLYFYWYRQILGQKVEFLVSFYNNEISEKSEIFDDQFSVERPDGSNFTLKIRSTKLEDSAMYFCAITRRGGVNGYTFGSGTRLTVV.

This chain uses TRBV6-5 with TRBJ1-1; 7 bases are a match to TRBD1. CDR3 length equals 15 residues. V lost 7 bases to trimming and J lost 6 bases; unmatched junction nucleotides: 14. The germline CDR1 and CDR2 sequences are MNHEY and SVGAGI. DNA for the CDR3: TGTGCCAGCACCGAGAGGGGGCCCCCGGGGCCTGAAGCTTTCTTT. Its protein is CASTERGPPGPEAFF.

This sequence joins TRBV5-1 and TRBJ1-5; 7 bases are shared with TRBD1. V was pared by 7 bases and J by 5 bases, with 3 bases of the junction left unmatched. The germline V gene encodes CDR1 SGHRS and CDR2 YFSETQ. The CDR3 extends over 12 amino acids. CDR3 nucleotides: TGCGCCAGCCGGGACAGCTATCAGCCCCAGCATTTT. Amino acid sequence: CASRDSYQPQHF.

The chain employs TRBV28 and TRBJ1-5, with 7 positions matching TRBD1. The V gene end was trimmed by 2 bases and the J gene end by 3 bases; junction bases not matched to a gene: 13. This CDR3 spans 18 amino acids. Germline CDR1 MDHEN, CDR2 SYDVKM. The CDR3 DNA sequence: TGTGCCAGCAGTTTACGTCCCAGGGACAGAAGACCCAATCAGCCCCAGCATTTT. It specifies CASSLRPRDRRPNQPQHF. The full variable domain, in which reference TRBV28 and TRBJ1-5 provide the parts outside the CDR3, is DVKVTQSSRYLVKRTGEKVFLECVQDMDHENMFWYRQDPGLGLRLIYFSYDVKMKEKGDIPEGYSVSREKKERFSLILESASTNQTSMYLCASSLRPRDRRPNQPQHFGDGTRLSIL.